This TCR beta chain was recovered during a study of T cells in Graves' hyperthyroidism and ophthalmopathy. Amplification yielded TCR beta CDR3 regions, with RNA transcripts as the source. HTBI primers drove first-round RT-PCR of the TCR CDR3. TCRdb passed the multiplex PCR reads through MiXCR, listing each CDR3 protein once. The table has nearly 750,000 distinct CDR3 sequences, 35% seen once. Germline lookup yields CDR1 SGHTA and CDR2 FQGTGA. The CDR3 runs to 17 residues. Trimming shortened V by 0 bases and J by 10 bases, and 25 bases separated the two germline ends. The chain links TRBV7-3 to TRBJ2-7; D is possibly TRBD2 (6 bases). This sequence was found in a middle-aged woman with Graves' hyperthyroidism. The sequenced sample consisted of blood. CDR3 region: CASSLTPGLHGQVGQYF. The DNA of the CDR3 is TGTGCCAGCAGCTTAACACCAGGACTACATGGGCAAGTAGGCCAGTACTTC.